Reported below is one T cell receptor (beta chain). The antigen is unknown. The PCR contained 60 Vbeta and 13 Jbeta primers. This table comes from immunoSEQ multiplex PCR, and its TCRdb copy is limited to in-frame clones, with some not included. The sample lists about 170,000 clones; 76% were seen once. This sample was included in a study of cytomegalovirus exposure and HLA in healthy donors. Study conclusions and caveats: Researchers reported in a later analysis that common viral pathogens appeared linked to several top clusters. Specific recognition of CMV antigens was confirmed in vitro for three chains (all CMV-associated). In a later analysis, at a false discovery rate of 0.05, 15,000 to 20,000 TCR beta sequences were associated with HLA alleles.

The length of the CDR3 is 15 residues. Germline V lookup: CDR1 SGHAT, CDR2 FQNNGV. The chain combines TRBV11-2 with TRBJ2-5, with D unresolved. The J call may be in error: the DNA end matches TRBJ2-7 better. The receptor's source is a female donor in good health and CMV-seronegative. The material sequenced was PBMCs. The CDR3 here is CASSLGQEVSYEQYF. The CDR3 nucleotides are TGTGCCAGCAGCTTAGGGCAGGAAGTATCCTACGAGCAGTACTTC.